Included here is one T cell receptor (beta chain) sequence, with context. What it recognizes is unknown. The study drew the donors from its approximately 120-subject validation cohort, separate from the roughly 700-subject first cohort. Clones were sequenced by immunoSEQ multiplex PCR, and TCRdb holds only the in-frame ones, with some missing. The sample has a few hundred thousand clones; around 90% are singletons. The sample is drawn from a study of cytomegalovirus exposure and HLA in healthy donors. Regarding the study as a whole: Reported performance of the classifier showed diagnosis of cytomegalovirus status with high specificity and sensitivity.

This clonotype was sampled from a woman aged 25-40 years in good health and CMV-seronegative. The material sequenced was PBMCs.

The CDR3 bases are TGTGCCAGCAGCTTAGGTCATAGCGGGCGCCGTCCAGATACGCAGTATTTT. Protein product: CASSLGHSGRRPDTQYF. This chain joins TRBV11-3 and TRBJ2-3; 7 nucleotides line up with TRBD2. The trim removed 1 base at V and 4 bases at J, leaving 11 bases unmatched. This CDR3 region has 17 residues. The germline V gene encodes CDR1 SGHNT and CDR2 YENEEA. Complete variable domain (other parts from reference TRBV11-3 and TRBJ2-3): EAGVVQSPRYKIIEKKQPVAFWCNPISGHNTLYWYLQNLGQGPELLIRYENEEAVDDSQLPKDRFSAERLKGVDSTLKIQPAELGDSAVYLCASSLGHSGRRPDTQYFGPGTRLTVL.